The 9 T cell receptor beta chains given below trace back to one sample, sequenced in a study of human T cells and chemical hapten exposure. TCRdb analysed the RACE reads with MiXCR anew, one entry per CDR3 protein. Of over 85,000 distinct CDR3 sequences detected, less than 14% appear once; the ten largest clones hold around 3.1%. The time point here: pre-sensitization, week 0. Stated treatment: therapeutic diphenylcyclopropenone sensitization with weekly scalp DPC. The specimen was whole blood, collected in connection with sensitization to the hapten diphenylcyclopropenone (DPC). The receptors stem from a woman aged 55-75 years with alopecia areata. Some clones in this sample may be carry-over from other donors' samples.

This clonotype was counted at least ten times. The chain has TRBV4-2 and TRBJ1-1; 8 nucleotides agree with TRBD1. Trimming took 1 base from V and 7 from J; bases not matched to a gene: 5. The CDR3 has 14 amino acids. Germline V gene sequence: CDR1 LGHNA, CDR2 YNFKEQ. The CDR3 sequence is CASSQGDRHDEAFF. As DNA, the CDR3 is TGTGCCAGCAGCCAAGGGGACAGGCACGATGAAGCTTTCTTT.

The sample holds many counts of this clonotype. This chain uses TRBV29-1 with TRBJ2-1; D not resolved. CDR1 and CDR2 from the germline V gene are SQVTM and ANQGSEA. There are 17 residues in the CDR3. With 0 bases removed from V and 9 bases from J, the gap between germline ends came to 24 bases. In nucleotides, the CDR3 is TGCAGCGTTGAAGATCCTCTTAGGATTTCCGTGTTAGGTGAGCAGTTCTTC. Encoded protein: CSVEDPLRISVLGEQFF.

This clonotype has only a few counts. This chain joins TRBV5-1 and TRBJ2-1; 12 bases line up with TRBD2. This CDR3 has 19 residues. The V gene's germline CDR1 is SGHRS and CDR2 YFSETQ. Trimming removed 5 bases from V and 0 bases from J; junction bases left unmatched: 12. The chain's CDR3 is CASRSLGLAGSSSYNEQFF. The CDR3 nucleotides read TGCGCCAGCAGGAGCCTGGGACTAGCGGGTTCGAGCTCCTACAATGAGCAGTTCTTC.

This clonotype has at least ten counts. The V call is TRBV2, the J call TRBJ2-4; a weak D match, TRBD2 (6 bases). The CDR3 totals 17 residues. Trimming pared 2 bases from V and 0 bases from J, leaving 14 bases between. Germline V gene sequence: CDR1 SNHLY, CDR2 FYNNEI. The CDR3 sequence is CASSEPLGGVAKNIQYF. The CDR3 bases are TGTGCCAGCAGTGAACCCCTGGGGGGTGTAGCCAAAAACATTCAGTACTTC.

Ten or more counts support this clonotype. CDR3 DNA: TGTGCCAGCAGTTTAGGCACCGGGGAGCTGTTTTTT. This encodes CASSLGTGELFF. The chain recombines TRBV12-3 or TRBV12-4 with TRBJ2-2; no reliable D call. The V end was cut by 1 base, the J end by 4 bases, with 1 base between. The CDR3 covers 12 residues.

J is TRBJ2-7 and V is TRBV2; D remains ambiguous. The V and J ends lost 6 bases and 0 bases respectively, with 12 bases between them. The CDR3 totals 14 residues. CDR1 and CDR2 (germline): SNHLY, FYNNEI. CDR3: CASRRTTRSYEQYF. Written as DNA, the CDR3 is TGTGCCAGCAGAAGAACTACACGCTCCTACGAGCAGTACTTC.

This clonotype was recorded at least ten times. The V call is TRBV14, the J call TRBJ2-1; no firm D call. Trimming cost V 1 base and J 5 bases, with 12 bases left between them. Germline CDR1 SGHDN, CDR2 FVKESK. The length of the CDR3 is 15 residues. CDR3 protein: CASSQVIKSNNEQFF. CDR3 DNA sequence: TGTGCCAGCAGCCAAGTAATCAAATCAAACAATGAGCAGTTCTTC.

This clonotype has just a few counts. The chain links TRBV7-3 to TRBJ2-3, with D possibly matching TRBD1 (5 bases). Germline V gene lookup returns CDR1 SGHTA and CDR2 FQGTGA. The CDR3 covers 17 residues. Deletions cut 1 base from V and 0 bases from J, with 14 bases between. CDR3 sequence reads: CASSLRKAGSSTDTQYF. DNA of the CDR3: TGTGCCAGCAGCTTAAGGAAAGCAGGGTCCAGCACAGATACGCAGTATTTT.

This clonotype has a handful of counts. In DNA, the CDR3 is TGTGCCTGGAGTTACGGCGGGGGGGAGACAGATACGCAGTATTTT. The encoded protein is CAWSYGGGETDTQYF. The V call is TRBV30, the J call TRBJ2-3; 9 bases agree with TRBD2. The germline V gene encodes CDR1 GTSNPN and CDR2 SVGIG (reference sequence). V shed 2 bases and J 3 bases; nucleotides not matched to a gene: 6. CDR3 length equals 15 residues.